The clone carrying this TCR beta chain was recorded only once. This record belongs to a study of cytomegalovirus exposure and HLA in healthy donors. Trimming pared 4 bases from V and 9 bases from J, leaving 16 bases between. The length of the CDR3 is 13 residues. Germline assignment: CDR1 ENHRY and CDR2 SYGVKD. Vbeta (60) and Jbeta (13) primers were used in the PCR. The protocol was immunoSEQ multiplex PCR, while the TCRdb copy is restricted to in-frame clones and leaves out a portion. The table includes 95,000 to 110,000 clones, about 71% detected once. This chain connects TRBV10-3 to TRBJ2-7; perhaps TRBD2 as D (6 bases). The sequenced sample was PBMCs. This receptor was identified in a woman aged 45-59 years in good health and CMV-seronegative. The CDR3 is CAISVRQSGGQYF. CDR3 in DNA: TGTGCCATCAGTGTACGGCAGTCCGGGGGGCAGTACTTC.